The 4 T cell receptor beta chains below were found in one sample sequenced in a study of shared clonotypes between healthy human individuals. The repertoire was sequenced with immunoSEQ multiplex PCR; TCRdb's copy has only in-frame clones and lacks some. The data show approximately 2.4 million clones, approximately 95% seen once. Sequenced sample: naive CD4+ T cells sorted from blood. Noted subset: CD45RA+ positively selected. The origin of the receptors is a man between 18 and 35 years old in good health.

Written as DNA, the CDR3 is TGCGCCAGCAGCTTGACAGGGGTAGGATCACCCCTCCACTTT. Protein: CASSLTGVGSPLHF. The gene calls are TRBV5-1 and TRBJ1-6, with TRBD1 matching over 7 bases. The V gene end was trimmed by 1 base and the J gene end by 10 bases; junction bases not matched to a gene: 5. From germline, CDR1 is SGHRS and CDR2 YFSETQ. The CDR3 length is 14 residues.

The sample holds a few counts of this clone. In the same sample, other DNA sequences code for this CDR3. V and J are TRBV7-2 and TRBJ2-7; TRBD2 is a possible D gene (5 bases). Germline CDR1 and CDR2: SGHTA and FQGNSA. The CDR3 extends over 12 amino acids. Trimming cost V 2 bases and J 3 bases, with 5 bases left between them. The CDR3 DNA reads as TGTGCCAGCAGCTTACGGGGCTACGAGCAGTACTTC. Amino acids: CASSLRGYEQYF.

The chain has TRBV6-5 and TRBJ2-5; TRBD2 agrees at 9 bases. V was pared by 6 bases and J by 8 bases, with 7 bases of the junction left unmatched. Germline V gene data show CDR1 as MNHEY and CDR2 as SVGAGI. This CDR3 region has 13 residues. In DNA form, the CDR3 reads TGTGCCAGCAGCGACGGACTAGCGACAACCCAGTACTTC. This codes for CASSDGLATTQYF.

This chain joins TRBV4-1 and TRBJ2-7; tentatively, D is TRBD1 (5 bases). Trimming removed 9 bases from V and 3 bases from J, with 12 bases in between. The CDR3 covers 12 residues. Germline V gene lookup returns CDR1 MGHRA and CDR2 YSYEKL. The CDR3 spells CASQGFGYEQYF. The DNA of the CDR3 is TGCGCCAGTCAGGGTTTTGGCTACGAGCAGTACTTC.